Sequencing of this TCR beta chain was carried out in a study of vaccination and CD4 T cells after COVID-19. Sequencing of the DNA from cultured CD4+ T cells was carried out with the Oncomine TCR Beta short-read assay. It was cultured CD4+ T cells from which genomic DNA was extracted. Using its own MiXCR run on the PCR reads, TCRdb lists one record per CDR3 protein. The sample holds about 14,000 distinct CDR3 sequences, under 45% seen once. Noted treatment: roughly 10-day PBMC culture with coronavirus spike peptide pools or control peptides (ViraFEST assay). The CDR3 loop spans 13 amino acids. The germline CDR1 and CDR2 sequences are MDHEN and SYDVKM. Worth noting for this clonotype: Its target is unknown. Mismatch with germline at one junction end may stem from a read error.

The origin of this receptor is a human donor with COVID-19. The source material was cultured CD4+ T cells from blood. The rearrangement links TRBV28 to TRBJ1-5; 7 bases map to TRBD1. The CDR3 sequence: CASRIQGNQPQHF. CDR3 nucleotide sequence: TGCGCCAGCAGGATACAGGGGAATCAGCCCCAGCATTTT.